These 15 T cell receptor beta chains originate from one sample sequenced in a study of cytomegalovirus exposure and HLA in healthy donors. A multiplex PCR was run with 60 Vbeta primers and 13 Jbeta primers. The table came from immunoSEQ multiplex PCR; TCRdb's copy has only in-frame clones and leaves some out. The table shows 85,000 to 100,000 clones, with around 77% occurring only once. Specimen: PBMCs. These receptors were taken from a man between 45 and 60 years old in good health and CMV-seropositive.

This clone has a handful of counts. CDR3 loop: CASSLEVRGTEAFF. DNA of the CDR3: TGTGCCAGCAGCTTAGAGGTCAGGGGCACTGAAGCTTTCTTT. The chain links TRBV7-6 to TRBJ1-1; weak D call: TRBD1 (6 bases). V shed 1 base and J shed 4 bases, with 10 bases lying between them. Germline lookup yields CDR1 SGHVS and CDR2 FNYEAQ. The CDR3 covers 14 residues.

The chain has TRBV11-1 and TRBJ2-7; maybe TRBD2 (5 bases). This CDR3 is 14 amino acids long. CDR1 is SGHAT and CDR2 is FQDESV in the germline V gene (reference sequence). The V end lost 1 base, the J end lost 4 bases, and 11 bases lay between the germline ends. CDR3 in DNA: TGTGCCAGCAGCTTAGACGGACCGGGGTACGAGCAGTACTTC. It is translated as CASSLDGPGYEQYF.

The chain has TRBV7-3 and TRBJ2-3; 14 bases match TRBD2. This CDR3 has 16 amino acids. CDR1 is SGHTA, CDR2 FQGTGA, per germline. The V and J ends lost 4 bases and 3 bases, in that order; junction bases with no gene match: 3. CDR3 coding DNA: TGTGCCAGCAGCTCGACTAGCGGGGGGGTTACAGATACGCAGTATTTT. Amino acid sequence: CASSSTSGGVTDTQYF.

The V gene is TRBV10-3, the J gene TRBJ2-7, with 15 positions matching TRBD2. This CDR3 is 15 amino acids long. V was pared by 0 bases and J by 10 bases, with 4 bases of the junction left unmatched. Germline-derived CDR1 and CDR2 are ENHRY and SYGVKD. CDR3 loop: CAISESGLAGGLQYF. The CDR3 DNA is TGTGCCATCAGTGAGTCGGGACTAGCGGGGGGCCTCCAGTACTTC.

The chain employs TRBV7-3 and TRBJ2-1; the match to TRBD2 covers 14 bases. The CDR3 sequence is 17 residues long. V trimming: 0 bases; J trimming: 9 bases; junction bases outside the gene matches: 7. The germline CDR1 and CDR2 sequences are SGHTA and FQGTGA. CDR3 DNA: TGTGCCAGCAGCTTAACCAGGACTAGCGGGGGGAGAGGTGAGCAGTTCTTC. Protein sequence: CASSLTRTSGGRGEQFF.

The rearrangement uses TRBV5-6 and TRBJ2-3, with 11 nucleotides matching TRBD2. V was pared by 1 base and J by 0 bases, with 10 bases of the junction left unmatched. The germline gives CDR1 SGHDT, CDR2 YYEEEE. This CDR3 region has 19 residues. The chain's CDR3 is CASSLIKLAGGFSTDTQYF. Written as DNA, the CDR3 is TGTGCCAGCAGCTTGATCAAGTTAGCGGGGGGGTTTAGCACAGATACGCAGTATTTT.

This clone was seen just once. The chain joins TRBV19 to TRBJ1-1, with a weak D call TRBD1 (6 bases). CDR1 and CDR2 (germline): LNHDA, SQIVND (reference sequence). The CDR3 has 16 amino acids. Trimming took 4 bases from V and 4 from J, leaving 19 bases between them. The DNA of the CDR3 is TGTGCCAGTAGTAGTCGATGGGGGCCAATAGGCACTGAAGCTTTCTTT. Translated, it gives CASSSRWGPIGTEAFF.

V gene TRBV5-6 combines with J gene TRBJ2-7; 7 bases line up with TRBD1. Germline V gene data show CDR1 as SGHDT and CDR2 as YYEEEE. This CDR3 has 15 amino acids. J gave up 5 bases and V 3 bases, and 11 bases lay outside the gene matches. The CDR3 loop reads CASSSVNRGGNEQYF. CDR3 sequence (DNA): TGTGCCAGCAGCTCGGTGAACAGGGGTGGCAACGAGCAGTACTTC. The full variable domain, completed using reference TRBV5-6 and TRBJ2-7, is DAGVTQSPTHLIKTRGQQVTLRCSPKSGHDTVSWYQQALGQGPQFIFQYYEEEERQRGNFPDRFSGHQFPNYSSELNVNALLLGDSALYLCASSSVNRGGNEQYFGPGTRLTVT.

The CDR3 bases are TGTGCCAGCAGTGCTCCTAGCGGGGGGGTAGGAGAGACCCAGTACTTC. Protein product: CASSAPSGGVGETQYF. The chain has TRBV25-1 and TRBJ2-5, with TRBD2 identical over 12 bases. The germline V gene encodes CDR1 MGHDK and CDR2 SYGVNS. The CDR3 covers 16 residues. J was trimmed by 4 bases and V by 4 bases; bases with no gene match: 7.

The table lists this clone with a few counts. The V and J genes are TRBV15 and TRBJ2-4; the match to TRBD1 covers 7 bases. The germline CDR1 and CDR2 sequences are LNHNV and YYDKDF (reference sequence). The CDR3 loop spans 15 amino acids. The junction had 6 bases not matched to a gene; V was cut back by 5 bases and J by 2 bases. The chain's CDR3 is CATSARQGTKNIQYF. The CDR3 bases are TGTGCCACCAGCGCCCGACAGGGAACCAAAAACATTCAGTACTTC.

V usage is TRBV7-9 and J usage is TRBJ2-1; 9 bases fit TRBD2. Germline trimming cut 7 bases from V and 1 base from J; bases unmatched to any gene: 5. Germline-derived CDR1 and CDR2 are SEHNR and FQNEAQ (reference sequence). The CDR3 runs to 15 residues. The CDR3 loop reads CASIMSGGSYNEQFF. CDR3 nucleotide sequence: TGTGCCAGCATCATGAGCGGGGGGTCCTACAATGAGCAGTTCTTC.

The chain couples TRBV28 to TRBJ2-5, with 10 bases matching TRBD2. The CDR3 sequence is 15 residues long. After removal of 6 bases from V and 9 bases from J, the junction contained 13 bases not matched to a gene. CDR1 is MDHEN and CDR2 is SYDVKM in the germline V gene. The DNA for the CDR3 is TGTGCCAGCAGCCCCGGACTAGCGGCGGACGGGTCCCAGTACTTC. This sequence encodes CASSPGLAADGSQYF. Full variable domain (remainder filled in from reference TRBV28 and TRBJ2-5): DVKVTQSSRYLVKRTGEKVFLECVQDMDHENMFWYRQDPGLGLRLIYFSYDVKMKEKGDIPEGYSVSREKKERFSLILESASTNQTSMYLCASSPGLAADGSQYFGPGTRLLVL.

The chain employs TRBV28 and TRBJ2-2; 10 positions agree with TRBD2. With 1 base clipped from V and 2 bases from J, the junction kept 7 bases outside the gene matches. From germline, CDR1 is MDHEN and CDR2 SYDVKM. The CDR3 is made up of 18 amino acids. CDR3: CASSLSSGGLINTGELFF. CDR3 coding DNA: TGTGCCAGCAGTTTATCTAGCGGGGGACTAATTAACACCGGGGAGCTGTTTTTT.

The chain joins TRBV6-1 to TRBJ1-1; TRBD1 agrees at 9 bases. V lost 3 bases, J lost 6 bases, and 11 bases stayed unmatched. Germline-derived CDR1 and CDR2 are MNHNS and SASEGT. The CDR3 is made up of 16 amino acids. Written as DNA, the CDR3 is TGTGCCAGCAGTGACCTTCTGGGACAGGGAAATTCTGAAGCTTTCTTT. Its protein is CASSDLLGQGNSEAFF.

The chain has TRBV4-3 and TRBJ2-7; D is possibly TRBD1 (6 bases). V was clipped by 3 bases and J by 4 bases, with 10 bases between them. This CDR3 has 13 residues. Per the germline V gene, CDR1 is LGHNA and CDR2 is YSLEER. The CDR3 is CASSQAQGYEQYF. The CDR3 bases are TGCGCCAGCAGCCAGGCACAGGGTTACGAGCAGTACTTC.